Listed below are T cell receptor beta chains from one sample, sequenced in a study of blood T cell repertoires in COVID-19. Measured with immunoSEQ multiplex PCR; TCRdb has only the in-frame clones, and not every one. The sample lists some 270,000 clones, about 80% seen once, with 3.4% in the top ten. The sequenced sample was PBMCs or T cells enriched from blood (not recorded which). These receptors came from a man aged 45 to 65 who had recovered from COVID-19. Both conserved end residues are trimmed from each CDR3. The D gene is left open where the match is weak.

v_call: TRBV20-1
d_call: TRBD1
j_call: TRBJ1-3
cdr3_aa: SASTGTGGNTIY

v_call: TRBV7-8
d_call: NA
j_call: TRBJ1-1
cdr3_aa: ASSFKGDTEAF

v_call: TRBV7-9
d_call: TRBD1
j_call: TRBJ2-1
cdr3_aa: ASSSPGQGYNEQF

v_call: TRBV2
d_call: NA
j_call: TRBJ2-2
cdr3_aa: ASSDGRRGTGELF

v_call: TRBV6-2/TRBV6-3
d_call: NA
j_call: TRBJ1-1
cdr3_aa: ASSYGGARAEAF

v_call: TRBV2
d_call: NA
j_call: TRBJ1-2
cdr3_aa: ASSWTANYGYT

v_call: TRBV7-3
d_call: TRBD1
j_call: TRBJ2-7
cdr3_aa: ASSSSGGGPYEQY

v_call: TRBV9
d_call: NA
j_call: TRBJ1-2
cdr3_aa: ASSVTGTPYGYT

v_call: TRBV19
d_call: NA
j_call: TRBJ1-2
cdr3_aa: ASSIDPGRYGYT

v_call: TRBV13
d_call: NA
j_call: TRBJ1-1
cdr3_aa: ASSLQSGNTEAF

v_call: TRBV5-8
d_call: NA
j_call: TRBJ1-4
cdr3_aa: ASSLGSGKTEKLF

v_call: TRBV5-1
d_call: TRBD2
j_call: TRBJ2-1
cdr3_aa: ASRRGLADNEQF

v_call: TRBV7-3
d_call: NA
j_call: TRBJ1-1
cdr3_aa: ASSTTVNTEAF

v_call: TRBV5-4
d_call: TRBD1
j_call: TRBJ2-3
cdr3_aa: ASSMKGQGAIDTQY

v_call: TRBV18
d_call: NA
j_call: TRBJ1-3
cdr3_aa: ASSLVLQGSGNTIY

v_call: TRBV9
d_call: TRBD1
j_call: TRBJ1-5
cdr3_aa: ASSVGDRGTQPQH

v_call: TRBV15
d_call: NA
j_call: TRBJ1-1
cdr3_aa: ATRRDIADTEAF

v_call: TRBV5-1
d_call: NA
j_call: TRBJ2-5
cdr3_aa: ASSLQAGGTGETQY

v_call: TRBV4-3
d_call: TRBD2
j_call: TRBJ2-5
cdr3_aa: ASSLGATSVRETQY

v_call: TRBV29-1
d_call: TRBD1
j_call: TRBJ2-5
cdr3_aa: SVAGQRMETQY

v_call: TRBV2
d_call: TRBD1
j_call: TRBJ1-4
cdr3_aa: ASGGTGLEKLF

v_call: TRBV2
d_call: TRBD2
j_call: TRBJ2-1
cdr3_aa: ASSDPSGSGINEQF

v_call: TRBV11-2
d_call: NA
j_call: TRBJ2-3
cdr3_aa: ASSFPSGNTDTQY

v_call: TRBV12-5
d_call: TRBD1
j_call: TRBJ2-1
cdr3_aa: ASGEGQALYNEQF

v_call: TRBV5-1
d_call: NA
j_call: TRBJ2-7
cdr3_aa: ASSPTQGGHEQY

v_call: TRBV24-1
d_call: TRBD1
j_call: TRBJ2-2
cdr3_aa: ATSDLPGQDLNTGELF

v_call: TRBV10-3
d_call: NA
j_call: NA
cdr3_aa: AAGPGVSNQPQY

v_call: TRBV27
d_call: NA
j_call: TRBJ1-5
cdr3_aa: ASRVTSLYQPQH

v_call: TRBV5-4
d_call: TRBD2
j_call: TRBJ2-5
cdr3_aa: ASSPFGGGETQY

v_call: TRBV4-3
d_call: NA
j_call: TRBJ2-3
cdr3_aa: ASSLGGSLYSADTQY

v_call: TRBV18
d_call: TRBD1
j_call: TRBJ1-6
cdr3_aa: ASSPADRVGGSPLH

v_call: TRBV10-1
d_call: TRBD2
j_call: TRBJ2-1
cdr3_aa: ASSPSRLGTSGDRGSYNEQF

v_call: TRBV24-1
d_call: NA
j_call: TRBJ2-1
cdr3_aa: ATSDLGGDRSYNEQF

v_call: TRBV9
d_call: NA
j_call: TRBJ1-5
cdr3_aa: ASSGHFSNQPQH

v_call: TRBV21-1
d_call: NA
j_call: TRBJ1-5
cdr3_aa: AKVGGRYSNQPQH

v_call: TRBV7-2
d_call: TRBD1
j_call: TRBJ1-3
cdr3_aa: ASSLMSGGGNTIY

v_call: TRBV9
d_call: NA
j_call: TRBJ2-1
cdr3_aa: ASSVEEKEQF

v_call: TRBV11-2
d_call: NA
j_call: TRBJ2-7
cdr3_aa: ASSYHGPSFGEQY

v_call: TRBV9
d_call: TRBD1
j_call: TRBJ2-7
cdr3_aa: ASSLTGTGHSYEQY

v_call: TRBV9
d_call: NA
j_call: TRBJ1-4
cdr3_aa: ASSVGHPGESNEKLF